A single sample gave rise to the 22 T cell receptor beta chains below, sequenced in a study of OX40 agonist ivuxolimab in advanced cancers. Libraries were prepared by immunoSEQ multiplex PCR; TCRdb keeps only in-frame clonotypes and omits some of them. The profile shows around 68,000 clones, around 85% of them singletons. This specimen consisted of CD4+ or CD8+ T cells sorted from blood, obtained in a trial of the OX40 agonist ivuxolimab. These receptors all stem from an adult with an advanced solid tumor such as melanoma, head and neck, liver or kidney cancer.

The chain uses TRBV29-1 and TRBJ2-7, with a tentative D call TRBD1 (5 bases). The CDR3 totals 13 residues. V lost 4 bases, J lost 3 bases, and 13 bases lay in between. Per germline, CDR1 SQVTM and CDR2 ANQGSEA. Here the CDR3 reads CSVGVRAGYEQYF. The DNA for the CDR3 is TGCAGCGTTGGGGTCAGGGCCGGCTACGAGCAGTACTTC.

The V and J genes are TRBV4-1 and TRBJ2-5; D unclear. CDR1 and CDR2 from the germline V gene are MGHRA and YSYEKL. The CDR3 covers 13 residues. Trimming pared 1 base from V and 4 bases from J, leaving 7 bases between. This CDR3 is CASSQVGSETQYF. DNA of the CDR3: TGCGCCAGCAGCCAAGTGGGATCAGAGACCCAGTACTTC.

The rearrangement uses TRBV4-1 and TRBJ2-5, with 7 bases matching TRBD2. The CDR3 sequence is 14 residues long. Germline CDR1 reads MGHRA; CDR2 reads YSYEKL. The trim removed 4 bases at V and 5 bases at J, leaving 7 bases unmatched. The CDR3 is CASSRYYSGETQYF. The CDR3 DNA reads TGCGCCAGCAGCCGTTACTATAGCGGGGAGACCCAGTACTTC.

Comments on this clone: Because it lacks the conserved phenylalanine or tryptophan at the end, this CDR3 is likely a read error. The chain joins TRBV2 to TRBJ1-5; perhaps TRBD1 as D (6 bases). This CDR3 spans 17 amino acids. CDR1 and CDR2 (germline): SNHLY, FYNNEI. The V end lost 8 bases, the J end lost 0 bases, and 20 bases lay between the germline ends. The CDR3 reads CASPSPGAGYSNQPQHL. The CDR3 DNA sequence: TGTGCCAGCCCCAGTCCGGGGGCAGGTTATAGCAATCAGCCCCAGCATCTT.

The rearrangement uses TRBV13 and TRBJ2-3; D is unresolved. V was clipped by 5 bases and J by 4 bases, with 7 bases between them. The germline V gene encodes CDR1 PRHDT and CDR2 FYEKMQ (reference sequence). This CDR3 region has 12 residues. This chain's CDR3 is CASSQPPDTQYF. The CDR3 DNA reads TGTGCCAGCAGCCAACCCCCAGATACGCAGTATTTT.

The V call is TRBV2, the J call TRBJ1-2, with 7 bases aligning to TRBD1. Trimming at V came to 6 bases and at J to 7 bases, leaving 8 bases not matched to a gene. Germline CDR1 and CDR2: SNHLY and FYNNEI. There are 13 residues in the CDR3. The CDR3 DNA is TGTGCCAGCAGATTCGACAGGGAAGGTGGCTACACCTTC. Protein: CASRFDREGGYTF.

The rearrangement joins TRBV5-1 to TRBJ2-7; possibly TRBD1 or TRBD2 for D (5 bases each). The CDR3 contains 13 residues. The germline V and J ends were trimmed by 3 bases and 6 bases, with 13 bases remaining between them. CDR1 and CDR2 from the germline V gene are SGHRS and YFSETQ. DNA for the CDR3: TGCGCCAGCAGCTGGGACCGGGTCGGCGAGCAGTACTTC. As protein: CASSWDRVGEQYF.

The chain joins TRBV6-6 to TRBJ2-5, with 9 bases matching TRBD2. Germline V gives CDR1 MNHNY, CDR2 SVGAGI (reference sequence). V shed 2 bases and J 4 bases; nucleotides not matched to a gene: 5. The CDR3 loop spans 15 amino acids. The CDR3 loop is CASSYGGGGVETQYF. The DNA for the CDR3 is TGTGCCAGCAGTTACGGCGGGGGGGGAGTAGAGACCCAGTACTTC.

This chain links TRBV19 with TRBJ2-7; possible D gene TRBD1, 5 bases. V was clipped by 5 bases and J by 1 base, with 12 bases between them. The V gene's germline CDR1 is LNHDA and CDR2 SQIVND (reference sequence). The CDR3 spans 14 residues. The CDR3 region has the DNA TGTGCCAGTAGTCCCAGGGATAGTTCCTACGAGCAGTACTTC. Its translation is CASSPRDSSYEQYF.

This clone has just one count. The V call is TRBV11-1, the J call TRBJ2-2; D gene ambiguous. This CDR3 is 14 amino acids long. V lost 2 bases and J lost 4, with 8 bases in between. Germline CDR1 SGHAT, CDR2 FQDESV (reference sequence). The CDR3 is CASSLSTFTGELFF. CDR3 DNA: TGTGCCAGCAGCTTATCTACTTTCACCGGGGAGCTGTTTTTT.

This clone was counted between two and nine times. The gene calls are TRBV5-4 and TRBJ1-1; D is undetermined. Germline assignment: CDR1 SGHNT and CDR2 YYREEE (reference sequence). This CDR3 region has 14 residues. V dropped 6 bases and J dropped 0 bases, with 12 bases sitting between them. The CDR3: CASNHFPMNTEAFF. CDR3 DNA: TGTGCCAGCAACCACTTTCCGATGAACACTGAAGCTTTCTTT.

The chain joins TRBV4-2 to TRBJ2-3; TRBD2 matches 9 bases. The CDR3 consists of 18 residues. V was clipped by 0 bases and J by 1 base; unmatched bases: 8. Per the germline V gene, CDR1 is LGHNA and CDR2 is YNFKEQ. CDR3 in DNA: TGTGCCAGCAGCCAAGATGGGGGTAGCGGGAGACGCACAGATACGCAGTATTTT. It codes for CASSQDGGSGRRTDTQYF.

By proportion, this clone is medium-sized. The J gene is TRBJ1-2, the V gene TRBV19, with 9 bases that match TRBD1. CDR3 length: 14 residues. Germline V gives CDR1 LNHDA, CDR2 SQIVND (reference sequence). The V and J ends lost 4 bases and 8 bases, in that order; junction bases with no gene match: 8. The CDR3 DNA reads TGTGCCAGTAGTACCCTCGGGACAGGGAACGGCTACACCTTC. Encoded protein: CASSTLGTGNGYTF.

The rearrangement joins TRBV16 to TRBJ1-2; tentative D call: TRBD1 (6 bases). V lost 4 bases and J 1 base, leaving 13 bases between the germline ends. This CDR3 contains 15 residues. Germline V gene sequence: CDR1 KGHSY, CDR2 FQNENV. The CDR3 nucleotides read TGTGCCAGCAGCCGCGGGGGCCAAATTAACTATGGCTACACCTTC. As protein: CASSRGGQINYGYTF.

The chain is built from TRBV5-5 and TRBJ1-1; TRBD1 matches at 8 bases. This CDR3 spans 15 amino acids. The ends lost 0 bases at V and 4 bases at J; junction bases unmatched: 5. Germline CDR1 and CDR2: SGHKS and YYEKEE (reference sequence). The CDR3 nucleotides read TGTGCCAGCAGCTTGGCAGGGGGCGAGGTCACTGAAGCTTTCTTT. As protein: CASSLAGGEVTEAFF.

J is TRBJ2-7 and V is TRBV11-2; 10 bases align to TRBD1. Germline V lookup: CDR1 SGHAT, CDR2 FQNNGV. V was pared by 7 bases and J by 2 bases, with 8 bases of the junction left unmatched. The CDR3 is made up of 15 amino acids. CDR3 loop: CASTGQGKSAYEQYF. The DNA of the CDR3 is TGTGCCAGCACGGGACAGGGGAAAAGCGCCTACGAGCAGTACTTC.

This clone was picked up one time. For the CDR3, the DNA is TGTGCCAGCAGCCTCCAGGCTGCCGGGGGGCAGGGTACGCAGTATTTT. This codes for CASSLQAAGGQGTQYF. The rearrangement uses TRBV9 and TRBJ2-3; D may be TRBD2 (7 bases). The CDR3 is 16 amino acids. Looked up from germline, CDR1 is SGDLS and CDR2 is YYNGEE. Deletions cut 4 bases from V and 8 bases from J, with 23 bases between.

This sequence joins TRBV6-1 and TRBJ2-2, with D perhaps TRBD1 or TRBD2 (6 bases each). V lost 2 bases to trimming and J lost 7 bases, with 11 bases between them. The germline V gene has CDR1 MNHNS and CDR2 SASEGT. This CDR3 region has 14 residues. This CDR3 is CASSELRGHGELFF. DNA of the CDR3: TGTGCCAGCAGTGAATTACGGGGGCACGGGGAGCTGTTTTTT.

The chain links TRBV6-4 to TRBJ2-1, with TRBD2 as a possible D gene (5 bases). The length of the CDR3 is 14 residues. CDR1 is MRHNA, CDR2 SNTAGT, per germline. Trimming shortened V by 4 bases and J by 12 bases, and 19 bases separated the two germline ends. The CDR3: CASSVETGSSGQFF. The CDR3 DNA reads TGTGCCAGCAGTGTCGAGACGGGGTCTTCGGGGCAGTTCTTC.

This clone was seen more than once but under ten times. This chain connects TRBV4-3 to TRBJ2-1; 11 nucleotides align to TRBD2. This CDR3 contains 16 residues. CDR1 and CDR2 from the germline V gene are LGHNA and YSLEER. V lost 4 bases and J lost 5; bases outside the gene matches: 7. Here the CDR3 reads CASSRRLAGRHNEQFF. The CDR3 nucleotides read TGCGCCAGCAGCCGCAGACTAGCGGGGCGTCACAATGAGCAGTTCTTC.

This chain uses TRBV4-1 with TRBJ1-1; TRBD1 aligns across 8 bases. Per the germline V gene, CDR1 is MGHRA and CDR2 is YSYEKL. CDR3 size: 15 residues. The V segment lost 4 bases and the J segment 0 bases; nucleotides outside the gene matches: 4. As DNA, the CDR3 is TGCGCCAGCAGCCCACTCAGGGGGCTGAACACTGAAGCTTTCTTT. This sequence encodes CASSPLRGLNTEAFF.

The V gene is TRBV2, the J gene TRBJ1-2; tentatively, D is TRBD1 (6 bases). Germline V gene sequence: CDR1 SNHLY, CDR2 FYNNEI. Trimming cost V 8 bases and J 8 bases, with 24 bases left between them. The CDR3 contains 15 residues. CDR3 loop: CASRALPRGLLGYTF. DNA for the CDR3: TGTGCCAGCCGGGCCCTCCCTCGGGGGCTGCTCGGCTACACCTTC.